Presented here are 7 T cell receptor beta chains from one specimen sequenced in a study of blood T cell dynamics during melanoma immunotherapy. TCRdb's copy holds only in-frame clones and misses some; the assay was immunoSEQ multiplex PCR. The table records fewer than 20,000 clones, about 94% of them present only once. Time point reported: week 3, after first cycle of checkpoint inhibitor. The sequencing used effector memory CD8+ T cells from blood, collected from a patient treated with checkpoint blockade. Receptor source: a human donor with melanoma.

The chain is built from TRBV5-1 and TRBJ2-3; tentatively, D is TRBD1 (6 bases). V was shortened by 0 bases and J by 5 bases, with 13 bases between the two germline ends. Germline CDR1 reads SGHRS; CDR2 reads YFSETQ. CDR3 length equals 15 residues. CDR3 amino acids: CASSLDGTMGDTQYF. The CDR3 bases are TGCGCCAGCAGCTTGGACGGGACAATGGGAGATACGCAGTATTTT.

The genes are TRBV27 and TRBJ2-3; D is unresolved. V lost 2 bases and J 1 base, leaving 1 base between the germline ends. Germline-derived CDR1 and CDR2 are MNHEY and SMNVEV (reference sequence). CDR3 size: 12 residues. The CDR3 DNA reads TGTGCCAGCAGTTTAGGCACAGATACGCAGTATTTT. Translated, it gives CASSLGTDTQYF.

The rearrangement uses TRBV2 and TRBJ2-2, with 7 bases that match TRBD2. Unmatched junction bases numbered 12, after V lost 7 bases and J lost 7 bases. The CDR3 consists of 15 residues. Germline lookup yields CDR1 SNHLY and CDR2 FYNNEI. CDR3 DNA sequence: TGTGCCAGCACCCCCGGACTAGTCCCGGGCGGGGAGCTGTTTTTT. Its translation is CASTPGLVPGGELFF.

This chain uses TRBV21-1 with TRBJ2-7; TRBD2, the table's D call, was not compared with the DNA. TRBV21-1 is labeled a pseudogene. The CDR3 runs 15 residues. CDR3 loop: CASSGETIPSYEQYF. The CDR3 bases are TGTGCCAGCAGCGGGGAGACAATTCCCTCCTACGAGCAGTACTTC.

This clone has just a few counts. The V call is TRBV11-2, the J call TRBJ2-1; D unresolved. The CDR3 covers 11 residues. Germline values: CDR1 SGHAT, CDR2 FQNNGV. With 2 bases removed from V and 5 bases from J, the gap between germline ends came to 1 base. CDR3 protein: CASSLNNEQFF. In DNA, the CDR3 is TGTGCCAGCAGCTTAAACAATGAGCAGTTCTTC. Based on the CDR3 plus reference TRBV11-2 and TRBJ2-1, the full variable domain is EAGVAQSPRYKIIEKRQSVAFWCNPISGHATLYWYQQILGQGPKLLIQFQNNGVVDDSQLPKDRFSAERLKGVDSTLKIQPAKLEDSAVYLCASSLNNEQFFGPGTRLTVL.

This clone was detected only once. The gene calls are TRBV15 and TRBJ2-7; TRBD2 agrees at 7 bases. V was pared by 5 bases and J by 7 bases, with 5 bases of the junction left unmatched. The CDR3 contains 12 residues. The germline gives CDR1 LNHNV, CDR2 YYDKDF (reference sequence). The CDR3 reads CATSPSGGEQYF. DNA for the CDR3: TGTGCCACCAGCCCTTCCGGGGGGGAGCAGTACTTC.

The genes are TRBV5-8 and TRBJ1-1; D remains unclear. V was cut by 6 bases and J by 0 bases, with 9 bases left in between. The germline CDR1 and CDR2 sequences are SGHTS and YDEGEE. There are 13 residues in the CDR3. CDR3 DNA: TGTGCCAGCATCAGCCGTTTGAACACTGAAGCTTTCTTT. Amino acid sequence: CASISRLNTEAFF.